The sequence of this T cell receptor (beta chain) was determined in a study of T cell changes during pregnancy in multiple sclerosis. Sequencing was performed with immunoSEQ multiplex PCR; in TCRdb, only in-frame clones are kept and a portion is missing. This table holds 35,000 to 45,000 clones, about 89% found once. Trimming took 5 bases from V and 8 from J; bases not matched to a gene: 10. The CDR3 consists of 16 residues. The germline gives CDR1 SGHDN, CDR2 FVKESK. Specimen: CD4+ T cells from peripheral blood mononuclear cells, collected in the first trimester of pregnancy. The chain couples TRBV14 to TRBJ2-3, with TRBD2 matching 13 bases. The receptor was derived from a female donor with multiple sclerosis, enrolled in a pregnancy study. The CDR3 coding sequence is TGTGCCAGCAGCAAACTAGCGGGAGGGTCCCACGGTACGCAGTATTTT. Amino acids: CASSKLAGGSHGTQYF.